This T cell receptor beta chain was observed in a study of T cell responses to AZD1222 COVID-19 vaccine (dated by TCRdb to the early 2020s). About the investigation overall: A total of about 240 trial participants underwent TCR sequencing, of whom around 200 received two doses of AZD1222 and around 26 received two doses of the MenACWY control vaccine. Trial participants were enrolled by age into 18-55, 56-69 and 70-plus year subgroups, with 148, 28 and 57 TCR-sequenced participants respectively.

Worth noting for this clone: What antigen it recognizes has not been identified. No base quality information exists; no much larger clone differs at one position.

The paper's findings and limits, for the study overall: Because no day 14 peak-response samples were available, repertoires were characterized only after the peak T cell response. Nearly half of unique spike-specific TCRs reportedly recognized epitopes outside regions mutated in the B.1.351 and B.1.1.7 variants. After two AZD1222 doses, both the breadth and the depth of spike-specific TCRs were significantly higher than at day 0 and than in MenACWY recipients. Vaccine-associated CD4 TCRs spanned the whole spike protein, with dominant responses in regions 160-218 and 743-854. Only a handful of AZD1222 recipients were SARS-CoV-2 seropositive at baseline, limiting conclusions about previously exposed vaccinees. Participants were mostly white British, with more females than males. The authors suggested clonal diversity may have been underestimated. In the small 56-69-year group, the increase in depth fell short of significance, most likely because of low power.

This specimen's time point label, interpreted: about 28 days (+/-7) after the second vaccine dose. Because spike-specific TCR depth and breadth did not differ between the two schedules, AZD1222 recipients who got a second dose at roughly 4 weeks were pooled with those who got a second dose at roughly 12 weeks. The vaccinee samples were drawn from two UK trials, COV001 and COV002, one of which was a single-blind randomized controlled phase 2/3 trial testing AZD1222 (ChAdOx1 nCoV-19) in healthy adults. For TCRbeta chain sequencing, PBMC samples were collected from trial participants at day 0 and at day 28 after the second dose. V was cut back by 5 bases and J by 2 bases, leaving a gap of 3 bases between them. According to the germline V gene, CDR1 reads SGHTA and CDR2 reads FQGNSA. Including cysteine and phenylalanine, the CDR3 has 11 amino acids. Just the 33-base CDR3 DNA is kept, in frame starting at base 1.

The CDR3 regions of human TCRbeta chains were analyzed by immunosequencing. The authors' analysis ran thus. TCRs in the repertoires were matched against a reference library of SARS-CoV-2-specific TCRs that had been generated with the MIRA antigen-specificity platform. Breadth was defined as the fraction of unique TCRs that were SARS-CoV-2-associated, and depth was defined as the fraction of total T cells that were SARS-CoV-2-associated. Using the MIRA data, every spike-specific TCR was mapped to the spike region that the TCR reacted to and assigned to either a CD4 or a CD8 class. Log10-transformed breadth and depth values were compared by one-way ANOVA with Sidak's multiple comparisons tests. TCRdb obtained this table from immuneACCESS and retained in-frame rearrangements with V and J assigned. These tables miss some clones; where compared with another copy, unresolved V genes account for less than half of the shortfall, and the remainder is unexplained. The DNA was the basis for D and trimming; V, J and clone size are from that table. This sample comprises fewer than 150,000 clones, about 86% of them detected only once. 15% to 20% of the sample is held by the ten biggest clonotypes.

The chain is assembled from TRBV7-2 and TRBJ2-5, with no confident D gene call. This TCR was recovered from an adult who received the AZD1222 COVID-19 vaccine. The source was peripheral blood, collected 28 days after the second AZD1222 dose. The CDR3: CASSEQETQYF. Read as DNA, the sequence is TGTGCCAGCAGCGAGCAAGAGACCCAGTACTTC. The full variable domain, with segments outside the CDR3 supplied by the reference TRBV7-2 and TRBJ2-5 proteins, appears as GAGVSQSPSNKVTEKGKDVELRCDPISGHTALYWYRQSLGQGLEFLIYFQGNSAPDKSGLPSDRFSAERTGGSVSTLTIQRTQQEDSAVYLCASSEQETQYFGPGTRLLVL.